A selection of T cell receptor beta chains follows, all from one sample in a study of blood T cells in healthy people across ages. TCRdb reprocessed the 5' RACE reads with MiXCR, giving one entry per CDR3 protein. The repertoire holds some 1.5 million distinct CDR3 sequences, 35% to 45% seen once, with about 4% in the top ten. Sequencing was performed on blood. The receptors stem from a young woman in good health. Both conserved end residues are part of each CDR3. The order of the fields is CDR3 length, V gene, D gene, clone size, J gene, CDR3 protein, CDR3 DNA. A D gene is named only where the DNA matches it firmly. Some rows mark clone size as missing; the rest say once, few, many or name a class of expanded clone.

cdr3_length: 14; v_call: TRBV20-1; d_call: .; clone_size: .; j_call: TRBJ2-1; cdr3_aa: CSARKPNSYNEQFF; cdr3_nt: TGCAGTGCTAGAAAACCCAACTCCTACAATGAGCAGTTCTTC
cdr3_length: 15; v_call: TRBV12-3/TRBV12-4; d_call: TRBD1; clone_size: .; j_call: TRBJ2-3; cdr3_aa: CASSPTDRGTDTQYF; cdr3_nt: TGTGCCAGCAGCCCAACGGACAGGGGTACAGATACGCAGTATTTT
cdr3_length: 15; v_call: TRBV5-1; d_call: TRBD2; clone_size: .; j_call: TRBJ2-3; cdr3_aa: CASSRSGGAGDTQYF; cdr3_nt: TGCGCCAGCAGTCGAAGCGGGGGGGCCGGAGATACGCAGTATTTT
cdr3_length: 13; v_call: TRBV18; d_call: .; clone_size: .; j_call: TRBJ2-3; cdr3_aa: CASSPGVGDTQYF; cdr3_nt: TGTGCCAGCTCACCAGGGGTTGGCGATACGCAGTATTTT
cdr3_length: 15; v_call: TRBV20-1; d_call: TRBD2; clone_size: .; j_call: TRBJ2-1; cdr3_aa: CSARDTSGSSYEQFF; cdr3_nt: TGCAGTGCTAGAGATACTAGCGGGAGCTCGTATGAGCAGTTCTTC
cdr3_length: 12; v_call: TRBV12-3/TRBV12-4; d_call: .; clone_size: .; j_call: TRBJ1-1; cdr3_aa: CASTGERTEAFF; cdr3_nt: TGTGCCAGCACCGGCGAGAGGACTGAAGCTTTCTTT
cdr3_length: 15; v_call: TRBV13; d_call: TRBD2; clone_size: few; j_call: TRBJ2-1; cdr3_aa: CASSSALAALNEQFF; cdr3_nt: TGTGCCAGCAGCTCCGCCCTAGCGGCGCTCAATGAGCAGTTCTTC
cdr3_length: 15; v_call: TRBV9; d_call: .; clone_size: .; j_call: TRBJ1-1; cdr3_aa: CASSVGRGPNAEAFF; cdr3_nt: TGTGCCAGCAGCGTAGGCAGGGGACCAAACGCTGAAGCTTTCTTT
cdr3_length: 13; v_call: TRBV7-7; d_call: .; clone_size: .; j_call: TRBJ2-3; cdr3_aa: CASSLANSDTQYF; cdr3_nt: TGTGCTAGCAGCTTAGCTAATTCAGATACGCAGTATTTT
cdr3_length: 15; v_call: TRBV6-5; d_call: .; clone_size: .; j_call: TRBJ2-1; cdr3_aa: CASSYSHGSWATQFF; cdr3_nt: TGTGCCAGCAGTTACTCGCACGGGTCTTGGGCGACCCAGTTCTTC
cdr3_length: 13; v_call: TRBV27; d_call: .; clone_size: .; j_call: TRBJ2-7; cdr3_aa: CASSFREQNEQYF; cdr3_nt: TGTGCCAGCAGTTTTCGGGAGCAGAATGAGCAGTACTTC
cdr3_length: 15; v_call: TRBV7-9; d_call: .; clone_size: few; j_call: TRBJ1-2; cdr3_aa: CASSSADRPSWGYTF; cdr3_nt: TGTGCCAGCAGCTCTGCTGACAGGCCCTCCTGGGGCTACACCTTC
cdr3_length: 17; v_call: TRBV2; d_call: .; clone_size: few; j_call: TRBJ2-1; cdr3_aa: CASSGSIPGSSYNEQFF; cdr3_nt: TGTGCCAGCAGTGGCTCCATTCCCGGGAGCTCCTACAATGAGCAGTTCTTC
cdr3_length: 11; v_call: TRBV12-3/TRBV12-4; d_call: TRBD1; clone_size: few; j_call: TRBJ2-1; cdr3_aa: CASRRGREQFF; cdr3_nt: TGTGCCAGCAGGAGGGGGCGGGAGCAGTTCTTC
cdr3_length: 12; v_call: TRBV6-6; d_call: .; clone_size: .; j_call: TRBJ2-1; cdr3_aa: CASRGGSKTQFF; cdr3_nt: TGTGCCAGCAGGGGGGGCAGTAAGACCCAGTTCTTC
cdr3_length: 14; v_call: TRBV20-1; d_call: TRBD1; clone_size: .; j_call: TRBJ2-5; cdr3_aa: CSARDYRGVETQYF; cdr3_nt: TGCAGTGCTAGAGACTACAGGGGGGTAGAGACCCAGTACTTC
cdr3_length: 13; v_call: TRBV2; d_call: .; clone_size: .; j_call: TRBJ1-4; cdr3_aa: CASARDKIQGLFF; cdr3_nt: TGTGCCAGCGCCCGGGACAAAATTCAAGGACTGTTTTTT
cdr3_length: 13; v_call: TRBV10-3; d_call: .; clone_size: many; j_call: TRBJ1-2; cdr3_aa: CAISDGQGDGYTF; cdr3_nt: TGTGCCATCAGTGATGGTCAGGGTGACGGCTACACCTTC
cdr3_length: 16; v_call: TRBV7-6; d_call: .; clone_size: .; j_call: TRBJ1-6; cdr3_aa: CASSLVPGYGNSPLHF; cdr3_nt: TGTGCCAGCAGCTTAGTTCCAGGGTATGGGAATTCACCCCTCCACTTT
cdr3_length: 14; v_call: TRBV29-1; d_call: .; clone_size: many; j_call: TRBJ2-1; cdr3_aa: CSVEGVDWHNEQFF; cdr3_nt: TGCAGCGTTGAAGGAGTCGACTGGCACAATGAGCAGTTCTTC
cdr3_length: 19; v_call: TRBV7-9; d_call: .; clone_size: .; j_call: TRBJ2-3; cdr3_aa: CASSSDRLLMPRNTDTQYF; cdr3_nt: TGTGCCAGCAGCTCGGACAGACTTCTGATGCCTCGAAACACAGATACGCAGTATTTT
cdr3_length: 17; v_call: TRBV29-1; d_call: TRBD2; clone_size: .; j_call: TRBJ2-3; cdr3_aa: CSGSGTSGGLSTDTQYF; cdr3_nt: TGCAGCGGGTCCGGGACTAGCGGGGGGCTTAGCACAGATACGCAGTATTTT
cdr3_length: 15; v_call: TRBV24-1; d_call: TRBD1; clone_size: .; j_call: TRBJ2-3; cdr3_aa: CATSDLRTGGDTQYF; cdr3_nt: TGTGCCACCAGTGATTTACGAACAGGGGGGGATACGCAGTATTTT
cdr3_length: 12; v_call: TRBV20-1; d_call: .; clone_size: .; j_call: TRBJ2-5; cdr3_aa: CSADRSQETQYF; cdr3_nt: TGCAGTGCCGACCGGTCCCAAGAGACCCAGTACTTC
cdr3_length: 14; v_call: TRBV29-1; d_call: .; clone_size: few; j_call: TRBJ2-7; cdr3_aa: CSVVMDSYSYEQYF; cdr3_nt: TGCAGCGTTGTGATGGACAGCTACTCCTACGAGCAGTACTTC
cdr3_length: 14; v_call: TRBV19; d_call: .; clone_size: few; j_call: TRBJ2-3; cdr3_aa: CASSIRQPTDTQYF; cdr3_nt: TGTGCCAGTAGTATCCGACAGCCCACAGATACGCAGTATTTT
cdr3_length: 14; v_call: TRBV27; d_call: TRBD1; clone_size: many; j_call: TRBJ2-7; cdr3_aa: CASSLSPGGYEQYF; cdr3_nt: TGTGCCAGCAGTTTAAGTCCAGGGGGCTACGAGCAGTACTTC
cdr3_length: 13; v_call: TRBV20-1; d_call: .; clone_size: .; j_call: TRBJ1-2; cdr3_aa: CSAKLQVLDGYTF; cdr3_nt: TGCAGTGCTAAATTGCAGGTTTTGGATGGCTACACCTTC
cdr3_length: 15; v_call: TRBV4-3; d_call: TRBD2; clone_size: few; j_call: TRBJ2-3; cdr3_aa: CASSQERGRTDTQYF; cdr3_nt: TGCGCCAGCAGCCAAGAGCGGGGGAGGACAGATACGCAGTATTTT
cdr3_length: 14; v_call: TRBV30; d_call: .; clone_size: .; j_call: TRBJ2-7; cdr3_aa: CAWEGQDSTYEQYF; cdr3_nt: TGTGCCTGGGAGGGGCAGGATAGCACCTACGAGCAGTACTTC
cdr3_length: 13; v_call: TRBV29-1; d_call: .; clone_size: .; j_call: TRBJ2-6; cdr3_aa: CSGVLSGANVLTF; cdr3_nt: TGCAGCGGGGTGCTATCTGGGGCCAACGTCCTGACTTTC
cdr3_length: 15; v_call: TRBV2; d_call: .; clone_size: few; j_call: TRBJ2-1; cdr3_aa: CASKFGGVSYNEQFF; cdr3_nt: TGTGCCAGCAAGTTTGGCGGGGTATCCTACAATGAGCAGTTCTTC
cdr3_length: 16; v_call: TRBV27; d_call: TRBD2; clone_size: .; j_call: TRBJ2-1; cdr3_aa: CASSLSLSSGYNEQFF; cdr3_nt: TGTGCCAGCAGTTTATCTTTGTCTAGCGGATACAATGAGCAGTTCTTC
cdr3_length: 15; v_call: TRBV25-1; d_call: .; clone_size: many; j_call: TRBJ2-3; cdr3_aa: CASSDGTVSSNTQYF; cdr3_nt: TGTGCCAGCAGTGATGGTACAGTTTCGTCAAATACGCAGTATTTT
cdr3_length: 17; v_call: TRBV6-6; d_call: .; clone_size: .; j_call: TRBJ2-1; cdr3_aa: CASSYPEYPNRGNEQFF; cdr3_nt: TGTGCCAGCAGTTACCCTGAGTATCCGAACCGGGGCAATGAGCAGTTCTTC
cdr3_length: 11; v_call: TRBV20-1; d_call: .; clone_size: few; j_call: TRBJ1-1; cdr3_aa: CSGGQGTEAFF; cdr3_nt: TGCAGTGGCGGACAAGGCACTGAAGCTTTCTTT
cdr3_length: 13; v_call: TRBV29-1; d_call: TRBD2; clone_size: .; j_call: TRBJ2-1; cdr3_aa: CSVRRGGNNEQFF; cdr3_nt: TGCAGCGTTAGACGGGGGGGCAACAATGAGCAGTTCTTC
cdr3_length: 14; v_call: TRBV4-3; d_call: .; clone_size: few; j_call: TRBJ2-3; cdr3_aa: CASSQGSTGGTQYF; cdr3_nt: TGCGCCAGCAGCCAGGGCTCGACTGGAGGGACGCAGTATTTT
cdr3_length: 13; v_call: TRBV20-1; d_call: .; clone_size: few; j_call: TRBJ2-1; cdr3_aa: CSALDRTYNEQFF; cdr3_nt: TGCAGTGCTTTAGACAGGACCTACAATGAGCAGTTCTTC
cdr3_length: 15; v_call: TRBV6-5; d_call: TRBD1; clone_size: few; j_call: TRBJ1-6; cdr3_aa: CASSYTGGYNSPLHF; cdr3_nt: TGTGCCAGCAGTTACACAGGGGGTTATAATTCACCCCTCCACTTT
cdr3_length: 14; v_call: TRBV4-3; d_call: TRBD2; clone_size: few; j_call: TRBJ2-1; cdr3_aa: CASSQEGLLNEQFF; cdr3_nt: TGCGCCAGCAGCCAAGAGGGACTACTGAATGAGCAGTTCTTC
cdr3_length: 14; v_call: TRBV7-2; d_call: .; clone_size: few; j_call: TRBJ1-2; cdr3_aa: CASSPTLTDYGYTF; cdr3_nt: TGTGCCAGCAGCCCCACCCTAACGGACTATGGCTACACCTTC
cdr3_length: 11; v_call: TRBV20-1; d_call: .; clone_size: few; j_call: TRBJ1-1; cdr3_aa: CSARKEPEAFF; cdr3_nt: TGCAGTGCTAGAAAGGAGCCCGAAGCTTTCTTT